Below, 27 T cell receptor beta chains from the same sample are listed, as sequenced in a study of blood T cells in healthy people across ages. The use of a sample-barcoded 5' primer and a J-beta primer mix characterized a second PCR of roughly 7 to 12 cycles. TCRdb fed the 5' RACE reads into MiXCR, producing one record per CDR3 protein. The sample records approximately 2,000,000 distinct CDR3 sequences, about 39% being singletons. Source material: blood. The source of these receptors is a human donor in good health.

This sequence joins TRBV6-4 and TRBJ2-1, with D perhaps being TRBD1 or TRBD2 (6 bases each). Germline V gives CDR1 MRHNA, CDR2 SNTAGT. The CDR3 sequence is 15 residues long. V dropped 2 bases and J dropped 4 bases, with 12 bases sitting between them. CDR3 DNA sequence: TGTGCCAGCAGTGACACCGGGGGCTATTACAATGAGCAGTTCTTC. Its translation: CASSDTGGYYNEQFF.

This clonotype was detected only a few times. CDR3 sequence reads: CASSVGAGIYGYTF. The DNA of the CDR3 is TGTGCCAGCAGCGTAGGGGCAGGGATCTATGGCTACACCTTC. V usage is TRBV9 and J usage is TRBJ1-2; D is possibly TRBD1 (5 bases). The CDR3 contains 14 residues. The germline CDR1 and CDR2 sequences are SGDLS and YYNGEE. V lost 0 bases and J 4 bases, leaving 10 bases between the germline ends.

This clonotype was observed a handful of times. A read error may produce the germline difference seen at one junction end. This sequence joins TRBV28 and TRBJ2-5, with a possible D match to TRBD1 (7 bases). This CDR3 is built from 16 residues. Germline V gene lookup returns CDR1 MDHEN and CDR2 SYDVKM. As DNA, the CDR3 is TGTGCCAGCAGCTCTAACCAGGGGGGAAAGCAAGAGACCCAGTATTTC. Its protein product is CASSSNQGGKQETQYF.

This clonotype came up a few times. The V and J genes are TRBV20-1 and TRBJ1-4; D perhaps matches TRBD1 (6 bases). There are 12 residues in the CDR3. The V gene's germline CDR1 is DFQATT and CDR2 SNEGSKA (reference sequence). The ends were cut back, 0 bases at V and 7 bases at J, with 6 bases in the middle. The DNA of the CDR3 is TGCAGTGCTAGAGACAGGGGTGAAAAACTGTTTTTT. Protein product: CSARDRGEKLFF.

This clonotype showed up just a few times. V and J are TRBV6-2 or TRBV6-3 and TRBJ1-4; 9 positions match TRBD1. The CDR3 has 17 amino acids. J was trimmed by 5 bases and V by 6 bases; bases with no gene match: 13. Germline CDR1 is MNHEY and CDR2 is SVGEGT. The CDR3 is CASSPSSGQGLNEKLFF. CDR3 sequence (DNA): TGTGCCAGCAGCCCGTCTTCGGGACAGGGATTAAATGAAAAACTGTTTTTT.

This chain connects TRBV7-2 to TRBJ2-1; no firm D call. Germline V lookup: CDR1 SGHTA, CDR2 FQGNSA. V shed 5 bases and J shed 9 bases, with 11 bases lying between them. The CDR3 totals 12 residues. The CDR3 bases are TGTGCCAGCAGCCCTTTTTGGAGTGAGCAGTTCTTC. Translation: CASSPFWSEQFF. Full variable domain (outside the CDR3, taken from reference TRBV7-2 and TRBJ2-1): GAGVSQSPSNKVTEKGKDVELRCDPISGHTALYWYRQSLGQGLEFLIYFQGNSAPDKSGLPSDRFSAERTGGSVSTLTIQRTQQEDSAVYLCASSPFWSEQFFGPGTRLTVL.

The chain links TRBV4-2 to TRBJ2-3, with 10 positions matching TRBD2. The CDR3 has 15 residues. The trim removed 2 bases at V and 3 bases at J, leaving 2 bases unmatched. Germline loops: CDR1 LGHNA, CDR2 YNFKEQ. CDR3 sequence: CASSQLSGGTDTQYF. In DNA, the CDR3 is TGTGCCAGCAGCCAACTTAGCGGGGGGACAGATACGCAGTATTTT.

Worth noting for this clonotype: One junction end does not reproduce the germline sequence, and a read error may be involved. The V gene is TRBV4-3, the J gene TRBJ2-7; 8 bases line up with TRBD2. Germline lookup yields CDR1 LGHNA and CDR2 YSLEER. The CDR3 sequence is 15 residues long. The CDR3: CASSQAGDSAYEQYF. The CDR3 coding sequence is TGCGCCAGCAGTCAAGCGGGGGATAGTGCCTACGAGCAGTACTTC.

The V gene is TRBV6-6, the J gene TRBJ1-5; no definite D call. V lost 6 bases and J lost 0, with 12 bases in between. Per the germline V gene, CDR1 is MNHNY and CDR2 is SVGAGI (reference sequence). The CDR3 is made up of 15 amino acids. The CDR3 is CASSRTDLSNQPQHF. The DNA of the CDR3 is TGTGCCAGCAGCCGGACTGACCTTAGCAATCAGCCCCAGCATTTT.

This clonotype was seen a handful of times. Sequence at one end of the junction differs from germline and may be a read error. The J gene is TRBJ2-3, the V gene TRBV25-1; TRBD2 matches at 8 bases. Germline CDR1 and CDR2: MGHDK and SYGVNS. The CDR3 runs 16 residues. In DNA form, the CDR3 reads TGTGCCAGCAGTGAGGGTGGTAGCGGGGTTACAGGTACGCAGTATTTT. Protein sequence: CASSEGGSGVTGTQYF.

This chain uses TRBV2 with TRBJ2-3; D is unclear. This CDR3 comprises 14 residues. Germline-derived CDR1 and CDR2 are SNHLY and FYNNEI. Trimming took off 6 bases at V and 2 bases at J, with 12 bases between the two ends. The CDR3 protein is CASSSWVSTDTQYF. The CDR3 nucleotides read TGTGCCAGCAGCTCCTGGGTTTCCACAGATACGCAGTATTTT.

V usage is TRBV29-1 and J usage is TRBJ2-1, with TRBD1 matching over 7 bases. The CDR3 runs 15 residues. V lost 6 bases and J lost 5; bases outside the gene matches: 13. The germline CDR1 and CDR2 sequences are SQVTM and ANQGSEA. The CDR3: CSVARQGSNNNEQFF. In DNA form, the CDR3 reads TGCAGCGTGGCCCGACAGGGTTCTAACAACAATGAGCAGTTCTTC.

The chain uses TRBV24-1 and TRBJ2-7; a possible D gene is TRBD2 (6 bases). CDR1 KGHDR and CDR2 SFDVKD come from the germline V gene. The V end lost 7 bases, the J end lost 1 base, and 10 bases lay between the germline ends. The CDR3 totals 13 residues. The CDR3 loop reads CATSGGISYEQYF. CDR3 sequence (DNA): TGTGCCACCAGCGGCGGGATATCCTACGAGCAGTACTTC.

The V call is TRBV7-2, the J call TRBJ1-5; D gene ambiguous. Germline V gene sequence: CDR1 SGHTA, CDR2 FQGNSA. CDR3 size: 13 residues. Trimming left V 8 bases short and J 6 bases short, with 14 bases between. CDR3 sequence reads: CASGSTNRQPQHF. CDR3 nucleotide sequence: TGTGCCAGCGGGTCCACGAATCGTCAGCCCCAGCATTTT.

This clonotype occurred a few times. CDR3 amino acids: CASLVALGGWTEAFF. The CDR3 DNA follows: TGTGCCAGTCTCGTAGCCCTGGGGGGTTGGACTGAAGCTTTCTTT. The chain links TRBV7-8 to TRBJ1-1, with a tentative D call TRBD1 (5 bases). CDR1 is SGHVS, CDR2 FQNEAQ, per germline. Trimming stripped 9 bases from V and 5 bases from J, with 22 bases between. The CDR3 extends over 15 amino acids. The full variable domain, completed using reference TRBV7-8 and TRBJ1-1, is GAGVSQSPRYKVAKRGQDVALRCDPISGHVSLFWYQQALGQGPEFLTYFQNEAQLDKSGLPSDRFFAERPEGSVSTLKIQRTQQEDSAVYLCASLVALGGWTEAFFGQGTRLTVV.

The V gene is TRBV7-9, the J gene TRBJ2-3, with 10 nucleotides matching TRBD1. The CDR3 runs to 20 residues. Trimming took 5 bases from V and 3 from J; bases not matched to a gene: 20. Germline V gene data show CDR1 as SEHNR and CDR2 as FQNEAQ (reference sequence). The CDR3 protein is CASSALPKPRDRGGTDTQYF. The CDR3 region has the DNA TGTGCCAGCAGCGCCCTTCCCAAACCCCGGGACAGGGGCGGAACAGATACGCAGTATTTT.

This chain links TRBV7-2 with TRBJ2-7, with TRBD2 matching over 7 bases. Trimming took 5 bases from V and 3 from J; bases not matched to a gene: 10. The CDR3 has 15 residues. Per germline, CDR1 SGHTA and CDR2 FQGNSA. For the CDR3, the DNA is TGTGCCAGCAGCCAACCGGCCAGCGGGATCTACGAGCAGTACTTC. Its translation is CASSQPASGIYEQYF.

V usage is TRBV29-1 and J usage is TRBJ1-1, with D unclear. Trimming took 7 bases from V and 11 from J, leaving 20 bases between them. In germline, CDR1 is SQVTM, CDR2 ANQGSEA. CDR3 length equals 12 residues. CDR3 in DNA: TGCAGCGCTTACGACGGTACGGGTCTGGCTTTCTTT. Protein product: CSAYDGTGLAFF.

Note on this clonotype: Its ends do not fully match the called genes, so a read error is possible. The chain combines TRBV27 with TRBJ2-7; TRBD2 might be the D (6 bases). CDR3 size: 11 residues. Per germline, CDR1 MNHEY and CDR2 SMNVEV (reference sequence). The CDR3 sequence is CASSLGGERYF. CDR3 DNA sequence: TGCGCCAGCAGTTTAGGCGGGGAGCGGTACTTC.

A few counts support this clonotype. The chain has TRBV7-9 and TRBJ2-5; TRBD2 might be the D (6 bases). Germline CDR1 reads SEHNR; CDR2 reads FQNEAQ (reference sequence). Trimming took off 5 bases at V and 3 bases at J, with 19 bases between the two ends. The CDR3 runs 16 residues. This chain's CDR3 is CASSVLSGTVKETQYF. In nucleotides, the CDR3 is TGTGCCAGCAGCGTACTTTCCGGGACTGTCAAAGAGACCCAGTACTTC.

This clonotype showed up many times. This chain joins TRBV7-9 and TRBJ1-2; TRBD1 aligns across 7 bases. Germline CDR1 reads SEHNR; CDR2 reads FQNEAQ (reference sequence). The CDR3 has 14 residues. V lost 5 bases and J lost 3; bases outside the gene matches: 6. The CDR3 reads CASSRDSTHYGYTF. CDR3 sequence (DNA): TGTGCCAGCAGCCGGGACAGCACTCACTATGGCTACACCTTC.

The chain couples TRBV12-3 or TRBV12-4 to TRBJ1-2; weak D call: TRBD1 (5 bases). V shed 7 bases and J shed 8 bases, with 23 bases lying between them. This CDR3 contains 15 residues. The CDR3 DNA follows: TGTGCCAGCACCTCAGTCGACGGGGGAAGGTTCGGCTACACCTTC. It translates to CASTSVDGGRFGYTF.

This clonotype has a count of ten or more. This chain joins TRBV6-4 and TRBJ2-3; 11 bases align to TRBD2. Germline CDR1 MRHNA, CDR2 SNTAGT. The CDR3 is 16 residues long. V gave up 0 bases and J gave up 6 bases; unmatched junction bases: 5. The CDR3 DNA follows: TGTGCCAGCAGTGACTCGATAGCGGGGGGGCCGGATACGCAGTATTTT. It encodes CASSDSIAGGPDTQYF.

This clonotype was seen a few times. The chain recombines TRBV7-2 with TRBJ1-5; D might be TRBD1 (5 bases). CDR1 is SGHTA and CDR2 is FQGNSA in the germline V gene. Trimming shortened V by 6 bases and J by 4 bases, and 16 bases separated the two germline ends. The CDR3 has 15 residues. The CDR3 bases are TGTGCCAGCAGACGGGGGGGACGGCAAAATCAGCCCCAGCATTTT. Translated, it gives CASRRGGRQNQPQHF.

The V gene is TRBV12-3 or TRBV12-4, the J gene TRBJ2-7; D possibly corresponds to TRBD2 (5 bases). V was pared by 3 bases and J by 3 bases, with 12 bases between. The CDR3 length is 14 residues. The CDR3 protein is CASSFGGLYYEQYF. DNA of the CDR3: TGTGCCAGCAGTTTCGGCGGGCTTTACTACGAGCAGTACTTC.

This clonotype occurred a few times. This rearrangement joins TRBV7-9 to TRBJ2-1; 11 nucleotides align to TRBD2. The length of the CDR3 is 15 residues. Germline lookup yields CDR1 SEHNR and CDR2 FQNEAQ (reference sequence). Trimming cost V 5 bases and J 7 bases; bases outside gene matches: 7. CDR3 loop: CASSPTGTSGNEQFF. In DNA form, the CDR3 reads TGTGCCAGCAGCCCAACCGGGACTAGCGGTAATGAGCAGTTCTTC.

The chain recombines TRBV3-1 with TRBJ2-5; no firm D call. V shed 0 bases and J shed 5 bases, with 13 bases lying between them. Germline V gene lookup returns CDR1 LGHDT and CDR2 YNNKEL (reference sequence). The CDR3 has 15 residues. CDR3 sequence reads: CASSQDPDPEETQYF. CDR3 sequence (DNA): TGTGCCAGCAGCCAAGATCCCGACCCCGAGGAGACCCAGTACTTC.